Presented here are 11 T cell receptor beta chains from one specimen sequenced in a study of blood T cell repertoires in COVID-19. Using immunoSEQ multiplex PCR, the repertoire was profiled, and TCRdb retains in-frame clones only, with some absent. Among 400,000 to 450,000 clones, roughly 91% were seen once, and the ten largest hold roughly 0.66%. Sample: PBMCs or T cells enriched from blood (not recorded which). These receptors were collected from a man between 18 and 29 years old who had recovered from COVID-19.

This chain joins TRBV11-2 and TRBJ2-1; 10 positions agree with TRBD2. The CDR3 totals 16 residues. Germline assignment: CDR1 SGHAT and CDR2 FQNNGV. V lost 5 bases and J lost 0; bases outside the gene matches: 4. The CDR3 sequence is CASSPLAGSSYNEQFF. CDR3 in DNA: TGTGCCAGCAGCCCACTAGCGGGGAGCTCCTACAATGAGCAGTTCTTC.

The chain couples TRBV28 to TRBJ1-2, with D tentatively TRBD1 (5 bases). This CDR3 comprises 17 residues. The germline CDR1 and CDR2 sequences are MDHEN and SYDVKM. Between the trimmed V and J ends, which lost 4 bases and 5 bases, there was a span of 23 bases. CDR3 coding DNA: TGTGCCAGCAGTTCGTCCTGGGGCCACGCAAACCAATATGGCTACACCTTC. As protein: CASSSSWGHANQYGYTF.

The CDR3 protein is CASSLVGRDYEQYF. CDR3 sequence (DNA): TGTGCCAGCAGTTTAGTGGGCCGAGACTACGAGCAGTACTTC. This chain links TRBV28 with TRBJ2-7; D unclear. V lost 2 bases and J 3 bases, leaving 11 bases between the germline ends. This CDR3 region has 14 residues. Germline lookup yields CDR1 MDHEN and CDR2 SYDVKM. The whole variable domain, remainder taken from reference TRBV28 and TRBJ2-7, is DVKVTQSSRYLVKRTGEKVFLECVQDMDHENMFWYRQDPGLGLRLIYFSYDVKMKEKGDIPEGYSVSREKKERFSLILESASTNQTSMYLCASSLVGRDYEQYFGPGTRLTVT.

The rearrangement uses TRBV29-1 and TRBJ2-3; TRBD2 might be the D (6 bases). CDR3 length equals 18 residues. V lost 6 bases and J 0 bases, leaving 25 bases between the germline ends. CDR1 is SQVTM and CDR2 is ANQGSEA in the germline V gene. The CDR3 DNA sequence: TGCAGCGTGGGGAAACTGGGACTTTCCGTGGCTAGCACAGATACGCAGTATTTT. Its protein product is CSVGKLGLSVASTDTQYF.

The chain employs TRBV4-1 and TRBJ1-2; no clear D. CDR1 MGHRA and CDR2 YSYEKL come from the germline V gene. This CDR3 region has 20 residues. V was trimmed by 0 bases and J by 5 bases, leaving 28 bases between them. CDR3 loop: CASSQDIREYGPRTKYGYTF. The CDR3 coding sequence is TGCGCCAGCAGCCAAGATATCCGGGAGTACGGACCCCGTACCAAATATGGCTACACCTTC.

The chain links TRBV7-7 to TRBJ2-3; 9 nucleotides match TRBD1. The ends lost 4 bases at V and 14 bases at J; junction bases unmatched: 7. CDR1 and CDR2 (germline): SSHAT, FNYEAQ (reference sequence). The CDR3 totals 12 residues. In nucleotides, the CDR3 is TGTGCCAGCAGCTCGCCGGGACAGGGCCTGTATTTT. Amino acids: CASSSPGQGLYF.

A few counts support this clone. This sequence joins TRBV16 and TRBJ2-6; tentative D call: TRBD2 (6 bases). The V and J ends lost 0 bases and 4 bases respectively, with 13 bases between them. Germline V CDR1 and CDR2: KGHSY, FQNENV. The CDR3 is 17 residues long. CDR3 DNA: TGTGCCAGCAGCCAATCACCGGGAGTAAGCGGGGCCAACGTCCTGACTTTC. Protein sequence: CASSQSPGVSGANVLTF.

This sequence joins TRBV2 and TRBJ1-1, with no clear D. The CDR3 extends over 14 amino acids. The germline CDR1 and CDR2 sequences are SNHLY and FYNNEI. V was shortened by 10 bases and J by 3 bases, with 18 bases between the two germline ends. The CDR3 DNA follows: TGTGCCACCCTGTCGGGGTTAAGGGACACTGAAGCTTTCTTT. Translated: CATLSGLRDTEAFF.

The rearrangement joins TRBV10-3 to TRBJ1-2; D may be TRBD1 (6 bases). Trimming took off 7 bases at V and 6 bases at J, with 15 bases between the two ends. Germline-derived CDR1 and CDR2 are ENHRY and SYGVKD. The CDR3 consists of 13 residues. CDR3 region: CAITSRTEHGYTF. In nucleotides, the CDR3 is TGTGCCATCACTTCCCGGACAGAGCATGGCTACACCTTC.

J is TRBJ1-6 and V is TRBV3-1 (or the pseudogene TRBV3-2), with D unresolved. Trimming cost V 7 bases and J 5 bases, with 12 bases left between them. Germline-derived CDR1 and CDR2 are LGHDT and YNNKEL (reference sequence). CDR3 size: 14 residues. CDR3 protein: CASTFGGNNSPLHF. The CDR3 bases are TGTGCCAGCACGTTCGGAGGCAATAATTCACCCCTCCACTTT.

This clone was detected once. The chain combines TRBV11-2 with TRBJ1-1, with 10 nucleotides matching TRBD1. CDR1 and CDR2 (germline): SGHAT, FQNNGV. Trimming removed 1 base from V and 0 bases from J; junction bases left unmatched: 5. The CDR3 runs 17 residues. CDR3 nucleotides: TGTGCCAGCAGCTTAGTGACAGGGGGCGTAATGAACACTGAAGCTTTCTTT. Translation gives CASSLVTGGVMNTEAFF.